This T cell receptor beta chain was sequenced in a study of T cells in localized non-small cell lung cancer. On this clone itself: Its target is not known.

The CDR3 runs 13 residues. The germline V gene encodes CDR1 SGHTA and CDR2 FQGTGA. V lost 1 base, J lost 7 bases, and 8 bases lay in between. Libraries were prepared by immunoSEQ multiplex PCR; TCRdb keeps only in-frame clonotypes and omits some of them. The sample lists nearly 11,000 clones; approximately 91% were seen once. General study points: Increased T cell density in blood showed an association with longer overall survival.

This specimen consisted of peripheral blood, obtained before any cancer treatment. The TCR was taken from a male donor aged 60 or older with stage III lung adenocarcinoma. The chain employs TRBV7-3 and TRBJ2-1; tentatively, D is TRBD1 (5 bases). The CDR3 is CASSLIRGNEQFF. As DNA, the CDR3 is TGTGCCAGCAGCTTAATAAGGGGAAATGAGCAGTTCTTC.